The next 8 T cell receptor beta chains were all read from a single sample in a study of blood T cell repertoires in COVID-19. Clones were read by immunoSEQ multiplex PCR, and TCRdb kept only the in-frame ones, dropping some. The sample shows over 110,000 clones, roughly 84% of them seen only once. The sequenced sample consisted of PBMCs or T cells enriched from blood (not recorded which). The receptor source for this set is a man aged 35-49 years with acute COVID-19.

This clone came up a few times. The V call is TRBV10-2, the J call TRBJ2-1; no firm D call. The CDR3 is 11 amino acids. Trimming removed 1 base from V and 9 bases from J, with 4 bases in between. CDR1 is WSHSY, CDR2 SAAADI, per germline. CDR3 sequence (DNA): TGCGCCAGCAGTGAGTTCTTTGAGCAGTTCTTC. Translating gives CASSEFFEQFF.

The chain is built from TRBV30 and TRBJ1-5; no reliable D call. The CDR3 extends over 13 amino acids. The germline V gene has CDR1 GTSNPN and CDR2 SVGIG (reference sequence). V was pared by 1 base and J by 5 bases, with 9 bases between. CDR3 bases: TGTGCCTGGAGTGGGGTTGCGGATCAGCCCCAGCATTTT. It is translated as CAWSGVADQPQHF.

The CDR3 DNA is TGTGCCTGGAGTGCTGGACAGAATAATTCACCCCTCCACTTT. Translated, it gives CAWSAGQNNSPLHF. This chain links TRBV30 with TRBJ1-6; possibly TRBD1 for D (6 bases). Germline V gene sequence: CDR1 GTSNPN, CDR2 SVGIG (reference sequence). Trimming removed 1 base from V and 5 bases from J, with 9 bases in between. CDR3 length equals 14 residues. The complete variable domain, with remaining parts taken from reference TRBV30 and TRBJ1-6, reads SQTIHQWPATLVQPVGSPLSLECTVEGTSNPNLYWYRQAAGRGLQLLFYSVGIGQISSEVPQNLSASRPQDRQFILSSKKLLLSDSGFYLCAWSAGQNNSPLHFGNGTRLTVT.

V usage is TRBV11-2 and J usage is TRBJ2-3; D may be TRBD2 (7 bases). The CDR3 contains 14 residues. Trimming took 6 bases from V and 5 from J, leaving 15 bases between them. In germline, CDR1 is SGHAT, CDR2 FQNNGV. The CDR3 DNA sequence: TGTGCCAGCAGTAAGGGGGGGAGGGGAGATACGCAGTATTTT. Its translation: CASSKGGRGDTQYF.

The rearrangement links TRBV27 to TRBJ1-4; 9 bases align to TRBD1. The CDR3 sequence is 18 residues long. Germline lookup yields CDR1 MNHEY and CDR2 SMNVEV (reference sequence). Trimming cost V 5 bases and J 0 bases; bases outside gene matches: 10. The CDR3 coding sequence is TGTGCCAGCAGTCCAAGGACAGGGGTAGAAGCAACTAATGAAAAACTGTTTTTT. Translated: CASSPRTGVEATNEKLFF.

The rearrangement joins TRBV5-8 to TRBJ1-5; D call uncertain. Germline values: CDR1 SGHTS, CDR2 YDEGEE. V dropped 1 base and J dropped 10 bases, with 15 bases sitting between them. This CDR3 region has 14 residues. Here the CDR3 reads CASSLRQVPIPQHF. The DNA of the CDR3 is TGTGCCAGCAGCTTGAGGCAGGTGCCCATTCCCCAGCATTTT.

The chain is built from TRBV19 and TRBJ2-7, with 9 bases matching TRBD1. This CDR3 region has 15 residues. Germline V gene sequence: CDR1 LNHDA, CDR2 SQIVND (reference sequence). The V gene end was trimmed by 3 bases and the J gene end by 3 bases; junction bases not matched to a gene: 6. The CDR3: CASSIADRGLYEQYF. Here the CDR3 DNA reads TGTGCCAGTAGTATCGCGGACAGGGGTCTCTACGAGCAGTACTTC. Full variable domain (missing parts from reference TRBV19 and TRBJ2-7): DGGITQSPKYLFRKEGQNVTLSCEQNLNHDAMYWYRQDPGQGLRLIYYSQIVNDFQKGDIAEGYSVSREKKESFPLTVTSAQKNPTAFYLCASSIADRGLYEQYFGPGTRLTVT.

The chain recombines TRBV11-2 with TRBJ2-6; 7 positions agree with TRBD1. This CDR3 contains 15 residues. With V trimmed by 5 bases and J by 4 bases, 5 bases remained unmatched. The germline V gene has CDR1 SGHAT and CDR2 FQNNGV. The CDR3, as DNA: TGTGCCAGCAGCGCAGGGGGTGCGGGGGCCAACGTCCTGACTTTC. Protein sequence: CASSAGGAGANVLTF.